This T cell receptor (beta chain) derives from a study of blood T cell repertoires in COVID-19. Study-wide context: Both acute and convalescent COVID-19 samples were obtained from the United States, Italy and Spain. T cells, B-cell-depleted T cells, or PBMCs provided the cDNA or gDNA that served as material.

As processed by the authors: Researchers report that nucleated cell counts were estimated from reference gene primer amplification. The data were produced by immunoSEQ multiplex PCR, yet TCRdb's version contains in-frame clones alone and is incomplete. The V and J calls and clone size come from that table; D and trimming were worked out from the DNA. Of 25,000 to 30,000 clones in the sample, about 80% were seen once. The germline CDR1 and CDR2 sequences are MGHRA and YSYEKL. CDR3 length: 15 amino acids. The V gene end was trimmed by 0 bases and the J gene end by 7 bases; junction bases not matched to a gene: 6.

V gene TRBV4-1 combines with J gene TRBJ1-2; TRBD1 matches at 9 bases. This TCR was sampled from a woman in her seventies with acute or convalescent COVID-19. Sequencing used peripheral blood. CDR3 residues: CASSQDHGTGFGYTF. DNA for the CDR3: TGCGCCAGCAGCCAAGACCACGGGACAGGGTTTGGCTACACCTTC.